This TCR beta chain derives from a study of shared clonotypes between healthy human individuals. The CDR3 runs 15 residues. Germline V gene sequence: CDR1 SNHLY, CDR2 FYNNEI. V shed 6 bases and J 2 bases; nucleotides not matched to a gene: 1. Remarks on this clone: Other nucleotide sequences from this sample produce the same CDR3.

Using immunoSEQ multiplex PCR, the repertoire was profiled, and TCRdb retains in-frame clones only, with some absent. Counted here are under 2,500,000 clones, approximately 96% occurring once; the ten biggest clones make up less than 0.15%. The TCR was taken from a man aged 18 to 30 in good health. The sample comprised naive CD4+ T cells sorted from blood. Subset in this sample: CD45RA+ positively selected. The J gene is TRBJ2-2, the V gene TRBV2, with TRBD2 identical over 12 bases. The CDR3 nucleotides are TGTGCCAGCAGGACTAGCGGGGGTAACACCGGGGAGCTGTTTTTT. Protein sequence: CASRTSGGNTGELFF.